The entry that follows covers one T cell receptor (beta chain) sequence. Its antigen is currently not known. No per-base quality is available; no much larger clone lies one base away. This specimen comes from a study of cytomegalovirus exposure and HLA in healthy donors (dated by TCRdb to between 2016 and 2019). With respect to the entire study: An earlier analysis of roughly 610 of the donors reported under 300 Gb of sequence data and 117 million unique TCR beta sequences obtained from some 200 million T cells. The study profiled the T cell repertoires of around 700 subjects by immunosequencing and related them to cytomegalovirus serostatus. The study aimed to test whether cataloging public T cell receptors could reveal signatures of past pathogen exposure. Across under 500 genotyped donors of the cohort, an average of 235,054 unique TCR beta nucleotide sequences per donor were sequenced, and roughly a sixth of those sequences were non-productive. Both class I and class II loci were covered by HLA typing, at four-digit resolution. In the later analysis, no new phenotypic data were used to find candidate immune exposures; instead, reliance was placed on TCR beta sequences and their occurrence across donors. The number of typed donors differed by locus: about 629-640 for A, B, C, DRB1 and DQB1; about 520 for DQA1; 600 to 610 for DPA1; and about 470 for DPB1. A later genetic analysis used genome-wide SNP genotypes for about 60% of the roughly 670 donors, treating that subset as a discovery cohort. Donor age, sex, ethnicity and CMV serostatus were compiled together with the repertoire data. Of the 300 to 500 genotyped donors, less than 85% were placed in the genetic ancestry cluster associated with self-reported Caucasian donors. Roughly 310 gigabases of sequencing data and some 85 million unique TCR sequences were included in an early release covering roughly 600 HLA-typed donors. To predict cytomegalovirus infection status, the study combined high-throughput TCR immunosequencing, statistical association of individual TCRs with disease status, and machine learning. Five DR-DQ haplotypes were treated as single units for association and clustering because of strong linkage in the cohort. To decide whether each TCR beta V gene segment behaved as functional or pseudogenic, an earlier analysis of some 570 of the donors relied on high-throughput TCR beta sequencing. To study patterns of TCR occurrence, a later analysis re-analyzed previously published TCR beta repertoires from 666 donors and added high-resolution HLA genotyping. Every discovery cohort repertoire had been produced on one sequencing platform. Along with the roughly 610-subject first cohort, a separate validation cohort of approximately 110 different subjects was used.

Here is what the overall study found, with its caveats: In a later analysis, the rate of TCR association differed among HLA loci, with DRB1 alleles having the most associated TCRs and HLA-C alleles having the fewest. HLA typing was unavailable for some donors at each locus, so association tests used only the typed subset. A cluster of highly shared sequence variants was judged likely to represent a technical artifact of the sequencing pipeline. Correlated functional status among segregating V segments might reflect linkage disequilibrium, but an unknown experimental factor could not be ruled out. The study listed 170 or so TCR beta chains as associated with cytomegalovirus. It was suggested by the authors that the approach could potentially be generalized to other disease states and immunological phenotypes. Assigning TCR associations to individual alleles was difficult when HLA alleles, especially DR and DQ, strongly co-occurred. A later analysis associated 17,000 or so TCR beta sequences with specific HLA alleles at a false discovery rate of 0.05. In a later genetic analysis, a missense DCLRE1C variant was associated with V-gene and J-gene trimming of TCR beta chains, and the association was replicated in an independent cohort. CMV serostatus was the only immune exposure information available for the cohort. Because the 87-base-pair reads could not distinguish some IMGT-functional V segments, including TRBV6-2 and TRBV6-3, those segments were excluded. According to a later analysis, parvovirus B19, influenza, CMV and Epstein-Barr virus appeared linked to several top co-occurrence clusters. In both the original and validation cohorts, the classifier was reported to diagnose cytomegalovirus status with high specificity and sensitivity. According to a later analysis, most CMV-associated TCR beta chains appeared to be HLA-restricted, and the HLA associations seemed to be driven largely by CMV exposure. In a later analysis, HLA-associated TCR beta chains showed more clonal expansion and lower generation probabilities than non-associated chains that were equally common. According to a later genetic analysis, donors in an Asian-associated ancestry cluster had fewer N-insertions in productive TCRs than the approximately 650-donor mean. While some public TCRs were present in many individuals, most TCR sequences turned up only very rarely across donors. A few of the identified cytomegalovirus-associated TCR beta chains were confirmed in vitro to be specific for cytomegalovirus antigens. In an earlier analysis of about 550 of the donors, most TCR beta V segments were observed in productive rearrangements about 87% or about 30% of the time, broadly matching IMGT annotations. Because counts were too low, more than 15 rarely observed V segments, including chromosome 9 orphons, were left out of the earlier analysis of about 500 of the donors. The cohort was sequenced for TCR beta chains only, and without alpha or paired-chain data the features that could be detected were limited. A further reported finding was that TCR beta sequences accurately predicted the HLA-A and HLA-B alleles for most subjects in the first cohort. Presence/absence analyses assumed roughly uniform sequencing depth across donors, an assumption that may not hold.

V is clipped by 7 bases and J by 4 bases, and the sequence between their germline boundaries is 17 bases long. Including the terminal cysteine and phenylalanine, the CDR3 comprises 15 residues. Here the CDR3 DNA is all that survives: 45 bases in frame from base 1. CDR1 and CDR2, per the germline V gene (reference sequence), are LNHDA and SQIVND. In total, roughly 710 healthy bone marrow donors made up the cohort. At the time of sampling, all cohort members were nominally healthy, though unrecorded immune exposures were likely present. The donor tested CMV seronegative, placing the donor among the approximately 400 seronegative members of the cohort. A peripheral blood sample was collected from each donor, and TCR beta sequencing was performed on peripheral blood mononuclear cells. The Qiagen DNeasy Blood Extraction Kit was used to extract genomic DNA from the blood cell samples. Receptors were amplified or captured by the immunoSEQ multiplex PCR assay. The multiplex PCR relied on a mix of 60 forward primers for TCR Vbeta segments and 13 reverse primers for TCR Jbeta segments. The CDR3 region of rearranged TCR beta genes was amplified from genomic DNA by a multiplex PCR assay. On the Illumina HiSeq System, the amplified TCR beta libraries were sequenced as 87-base-pair reads. On the study's bioinformatics: In a later analysis, some 80 million unique TCR beta chains were counted across the approximately 640 repertoires, and roughly 9.9 million of these chains were shared by at least two donors. To remove PCR and sequencing errors, raw reads were error-corrected and collapsed into unique sequences using a nearest-neighbor algorithm that merged closely related sequences. Alignment of CDR3 sequences to IMGT reference sequences was used to assign V, D and J gene segments. For a sequence to be retained, a match of at least six nucleotides was required to both a V gene segment and a J gene segment. A rearrangement was called productive if the CDR3 had no stop codons and remained in frame with V and J, and every other rearrangement was called non-productive. CDR3 was defined by IMGT convention, running from the second conserved V-encoded cysteine to the conserved J-encoded phenylalanine. Sequences without an unambiguous match to a single V gene segment were excluded from the earlier analysis of over 500 of the donors. An earlier analysis of about 590 of the donors classified V segments as functional when productive rearrangements were above 56.7% and as segregating when the standard deviation between donors was above 5%. A statistical classification framework was built to diagnose cytomegalovirus status from the catalog of TCR beta chain sequences. V and J gene assignment, in a later analysis, came from comparing TCR nucleotide sequences with IMGT/GENE-DB human TR gene sequences. In a later analysis, CDR3 sequences and most-parsimonious VDJ recombination scenarios were assigned using the TCRdist pipeline. In a later analysis, every TCR beta chain was defined by the combination of its CDR3 amino acid sequence and its V-gene family, and reads without a unique V-gene family were dropped. A later analysis removed roughly 590 highly shared, low-generation-probability nucleotide sequences to deal with suspected cross-contamination and a sequencing artifact. In a later analysis, a clonal expansion index was calculated for each public chain from normalized within-repertoire ranks of inferred template counts. In a later analysis, generation probabilities were computed with a VDJ recombination model fitted to out-of-frame rearrangements, and the resulting probabilities were checked against IGoR. In a later analysis, hypergeometric tests were used to score TCR-TCR, TCR-HLA and TCR-CMV co-occurrence, with a repertoire-size bias correction applied to TCR pairs. A later analysis estimated false discovery rates by permuting HLA or CMV assignments 20 times. A later analysis grouped co-occurring TCRs with DBSCAN, adding TCRdist sequence similarity when clustering within HLA-allele-positive subsets. Repertoires with fewer than 30,000 or more than 120,000 public chains were left out of co-occurrence clustering, as were five repertoires with anomalous nucleotide sharing. TCRdb provides this immuneACCESS table in a form limited to in-frame rearrangements. Some clones are lacking; in checked studies, under half of them reflect an unresolved V gene, and why the rest are absent is not known. V and J calls and clone size are as listed in that table; D and trimming were resolved from the DNA. The sample yields about 170,000 clones; around 80% were counted once. The ten largest account for approximately 2.2% of the sample.

This receptor chain uses TRBV19 and TRBJ1-3; TRBD1 is a possible D gene, resting on 5 matching bases. The receptor was derived from a woman aged 45 to 65 in good health and CMV-seronegative. Sequencing used PBMCs. DNA sequence: TGTGCCAGTACCCCCGAAGACAGTTTCGGAAACACCATATATTTT. It translates to CASTPEDSFGNTIYF.